This entry concerns a single TCR beta chain. Its antigen is still unknown. Per-nucleotide qualities are absent, and no much larger clonotype sits a single base away. The label giving this sample's treatment or condition can be read as: in vitro stimulation with specific CMV peptide epitopes to enrich CMV-specific T cells. This record belongs to a study of T cell repertoires in cytomegalovirus infection (dated 2019 in TCRdb). For the study in its entirety: Peptide stimulations targeted recently identified HLA-C-restricted CMV epitopes, whose presentation resists viral immunomodulation, together with well-studied HLA-B-restricted epitopes. Donor HLA type was relevant to the analysis, as public TCR beta signatures indicated carriage of CMV infection together with the matching HLA type. The study at large found these results: Cumulative frequency of public TCR beta family members discriminated carriers of CMV infection plus the relevant HLA type in this cohort and an independent approximately 400-donor cohort. The ex vivo response was dominated by HLA-C-restricted CMV-specific TCR beta clonotypes, which also provided the single most frequent clonotype in two of eight donors.

Taken from cysteine to phenylalanine, the CDR3 has 18 residues. CDR3 DNA only is kept here, 54 bases in frame from base 1. CDR1 and CDR2 were assigned from the germline V gene as SGHTA and FQGNSA. Trimming removed 4 bases from V and 0 bases from J, leaving 19 bases between the germline ends. TCRdb lists the instrument as Illumina HiSeq 1500. TCRdb reanalyzed the raw reads on its own, using fastp at Q25 for trimming and MiXCR for clone calling, and kept in-frame beta chains. Duplicate CDR3 protein sequences are folded into a single record with the most common DNA and genes. The sample profile shows 550,000 to 700,000 distinct CDR3 sequences; 40% of them were found once. More than 40% of the sample goes to the ten largest clones.

The sequence joins TRBV7-2 to TRBJ1-3; the D gene remains uncertain. The sample was cultured PBMCs, taken from culture after CMV antigen stimulation. This sequence was found in a human donor in good health (CMV status not recorded). Some clones in this sample may be carry-over from other donors' samples. At the DNA level, the sequence is TGTGCCAGCAGCTCAAGCGGGCATACACGCGACTCTGGAAACACCATATATTTT. Its product reads: CASSSSGHTRDSGNTIYF.